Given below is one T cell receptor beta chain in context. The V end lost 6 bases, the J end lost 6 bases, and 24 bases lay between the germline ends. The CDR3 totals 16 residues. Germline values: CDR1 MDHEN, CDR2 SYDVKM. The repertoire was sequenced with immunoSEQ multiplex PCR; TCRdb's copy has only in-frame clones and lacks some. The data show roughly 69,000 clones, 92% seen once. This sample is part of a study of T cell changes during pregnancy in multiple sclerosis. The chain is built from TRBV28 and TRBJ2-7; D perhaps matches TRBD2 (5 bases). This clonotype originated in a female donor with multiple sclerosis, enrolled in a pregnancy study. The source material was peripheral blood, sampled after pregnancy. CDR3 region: CASSTPGPAVVGEQYF. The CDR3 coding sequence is TGTGCCAGCAGCACTCCTGGGCCAGCGGTGGTAGGCGAGCAGTACTTC. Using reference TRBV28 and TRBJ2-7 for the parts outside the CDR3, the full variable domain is DVKVTQSSRYLVKRTGEKVFLECVQDMDHENMFWYRQDPGLGLRLIYFSYDVKMKEKGDIPEGYSVSREKKERFSLILESASTNQTSMYLCASSTPGPAVVGEQYFGPGTRLTVT.